The 13 T cell receptor beta chains presented below share a single source sample, sequenced in a study of shared clonotypes between healthy human individuals. Clones were sequenced by immunoSEQ multiplex PCR, and TCRdb holds only the in-frame ones, with some missing. This sample has more than 2,000,000 clones, with 80% to 95% found just once. The sequenced material came from naive CD4+ T cells from PBMCs. Subset meaning: CD45RA+ positively selected. These receptors all come from a man between 18 and 35 years old in good health. Some clones in this sample may be carry-over from other donors' samples.

V is TRBV4-3 and J is TRBJ1-5; D is perhaps TRBD1 (5 bases). Germline V gene sequence: CDR1 LGHNA, CDR2 YSLEER. The CDR3 has 16 amino acids. Trimming stripped 0 bases from V and 7 bases from J, with 16 bases between. The CDR3 nucleotides read TGCGCCAGCAGCCAAGATCCGCCGGGGGGTGGCCAGCCCCAGCATTTT. It yields the protein CASSQDPPGGGQPQHF.

The J gene is TRBJ1-1, the V gene TRBV6-4, with D perhaps matching TRBD1 (6 bases). Trimming took off 5 bases at V and 0 bases at J, with 7 bases between the two ends. CDR1 and CDR2 from the germline V gene are MRHNA and SNTAGT. This CDR3 has 13 residues. This CDR3 reads CASSWTVNTEAFF. CDR3 DNA sequence: TGTGCCAGCAGTTGGACAGTGAACACTGAAGCTTTCTTT.

This CDR3 reads CASSATSGRSTDTQYF. Written as DNA, the CDR3 is TGTGCCAGCAGCGCTACTAGCGGGAGGTCCACAGATACGCAGTATTTT. V and J are TRBV9 and TRBJ2-3; TRBD2 agrees at 12 bases. This CDR3 spans 16 amino acids. V lost 3 bases to trimming and J lost 2 bases; unmatched junction nucleotides: 4. Germline V gives CDR1 SGDLS, CDR2 YYNGEE.

The gene calls are TRBV4-1 and TRBJ2-3, with no clear D. Trimming removed 1 base from V and 2 bases from J, with 16 bases in between. Germline V lookup: CDR1 MGHRA, CDR2 YSYEKL. The CDR3 has 17 amino acids. The CDR3: CASSQVTQPLYTDTQYF. The CDR3 DNA sequence: TGCGCCAGCAGCCAAGTAACTCAACCCCTTTACACAGATACGCAGTATTTT.

The rearrangement uses TRBV19 and TRBJ2-1, with a tentative D call TRBD2 (5 bases). Germline V gene data show CDR1 as LNHDA and CDR2 as SQIVND (reference sequence). The CDR3 is made up of 14 amino acids. V was pared by 5 bases and J by 6 bases, with 14 bases between. CDR3 DNA: TGTGCCAGTAGTGAGTGGCGGGCGAGCAATGAGCAGTTCTTC. It codes for CASSEWRASNEQFF.

The CDR3 protein is CASSQDFVQPQHF. CDR3 in DNA: TGCGCCAGCAGCCAAGATTTCGTGCAGCCCCAGCATTTT. The genes are TRBV4-3 and TRBJ1-5; unclear D gene. Deletions cut 0 bases from V and 7 bases from J, with 7 bases between. The V gene's germline CDR1 is LGHNA and CDR2 YSLEER. This CDR3 spans 13 amino acids.

The V call is TRBV4-1, the J call TRBJ2-2; D possibly uses TRBD1 or TRBD2 (5 bases each). The length of the CDR3 is 15 residues. Germline CDR1 is MGHRA and CDR2 is YSYEKL. V was clipped by 3 bases and J by 6 bases, with 14 bases between them. The CDR3 loop reads CASSHAGLGAGELFF. The DNA of the CDR3 is TGCGCCAGCAGCCACGCGGGTCTGGGGGCCGGGGAGCTGTTTTTT.

CDR3 region: CASSRDFSYEQYF. The CDR3 DNA reads as TGTGCCAGCAGCCGGGACTTCTCCTACGAGCAGTACTTC. This chain uses TRBV2 with TRBJ2-7; tentatively, D is TRBD2 (6 bases). CDR1 and CDR2 from the germline V gene are SNHLY and FYNNEI. V gave up 6 bases and J gave up 0 bases, with 9 bases separating them. This CDR3 contains 13 residues. Drawing the rest from reference TRBV2 and TRBJ2-7, the complete variable domain is EPEVTQTPSHQVTQMGQEVILRCVPISNHLYFYWYRQILGQKVEFLVSFYNNEISEKSEIFDDQFSVERPDGSNFTLKIRSTKLEDSAMYFCASSRDFSYEQYFGPGTRLTVT.

V gene TRBV5-1 combines with J gene TRBJ2-2, with TRBD1 identical over 7 bases. V shed 7 bases, J shed 8 bases, and the junction held 14 bases outside the gene matches. The CDR3 is 15 amino acids. Germline V gene lookup returns CDR1 SGHRS and CDR2 YFSETQ. The CDR3 nucleotides are TGCGCCAGCCGCCGGGACAGCCATTTGGAGGGGGAGCTGTTTTTT. This sequence encodes CASRRDSHLEGELFF.

V and J are TRBV7-2 and TRBJ2-7; 9 bases are a match to TRBD2. Germline loops: CDR1 SGHTA, CDR2 FQGNSA. The junction had 9 bases not matched to a gene; V was cut back by 5 bases and J by 7 bases. CDR3 length: 14 amino acids. Written as DNA, the CDR3 is TGTGCCAGCAGCATCATAGCGGGAGTATGGGAGCAGTACTTC. This sequence encodes CASSIIAGVWEQYF.

The rearrangement uses TRBV18 and TRBJ2-7; weak D call: TRBD1 (5 bases). In germline, CDR1 is KGHSH, CDR2 LQKENI. V dropped 4 bases and J dropped 0 bases, with 7 bases sitting between them. This CDR3 is built from 13 residues. The CDR3 sequence: CASSLDISYEQYF. The CDR3 nucleotides read TGTGCCAGCTCACTGGACATCTCCTACGAGCAGTACTTC.

This rearrangement joins TRBV5-1 to TRBJ2-4; D might be TRBD1 (5 bases). Germline lookup yields CDR1 SGHRS and CDR2 YFSETQ. The CDR3 consists of 15 residues. V lost 4 bases, J lost 5 bases, and 16 bases lay in between. CDR3 in amino acids: CASSQGVQHQNIQYF. In nucleotides, the CDR3 is TGCGCCAGCAGCCAGGGTGTACAGCATCAAAACATTCAGTACTTC.

Note on this clone: Other DNA variants within this sample encode the same CDR3. CDR3 bases: TGTGCCAGCTCACCGGGACAGGGTCATGAAAAACTGTTTTTT. Translated: CASSPGQGHEKLFF. The gene calls are TRBV18 and TRBJ1-4; 9 bases are a match to TRBD1. Germline V lookup: CDR1 KGHSH, CDR2 LQKENI. This CDR3 spans 14 amino acids. V was clipped by 3 bases and J by 6 bases; unmatched bases: 2.